These 22 T cell receptor beta chains were all obtained from the same sample, sequenced in a study of OX40 agonist ivuxolimab in advanced cancers. Data came from immunoSEQ multiplex PCR; TCRdb stores just in-frame clones and leaves some out. Counted here are about 40,000 clones, 88% occurring once; the ten biggest clones make up roughly a quarter. Here the sequenced sample was CD4+ or CD8+ T cells sorted from blood, taken in a trial of the OX40 agonist ivuxolimab. The receptors were sampled from an adult with an advanced solid tumor such as melanoma, head and neck, liver or kidney cancer.

By share of the sample, this clone is medium-sized. This chain joins TRBV7-9 and TRBJ2-5; D call uncertain. V was trimmed by 3 bases and J by 5 bases, leaving 13 bases between them. Germline V CDR1 and CDR2: SEHNR, FQNEAQ (reference sequence). The CDR3 totals 14 residues. The CDR3 DNA follows: TGTGCCAGCAGCTTGTCCCTGGGGTACGAGACCCAGTACTTC. Its protein is CASSLSLGYETQYF.

This rearrangement joins TRBV6-5 to TRBJ2-3; 7 nucleotides match TRBD1. The CDR3 sequence is 16 residues long. Germline V CDR1 and CDR2: MNHEY, SVGAGI. V lost 4 bases and J lost 0; bases outside the gene matches: 7. CDR3 coding DNA: TGTGCCAGCAGTTCGAGGGGGCCGGCTAGCACAGATACGCAGTATTTT. Amino acids: CASSSRGPASTDTQYF.

The gene calls are TRBV28 and TRBJ2-7; D gene uncertain. This CDR3 has 11 amino acids. V gave up 3 bases and J gave up 6 bases, with 6 bases separating them. Germline V gives CDR1 MDHEN, CDR2 SYDVKM. The CDR3 DNA sequence: TGTGCCAGCAGTTTCGCCTCCGAGCAGTACTTC. It encodes CASSFASEQYF. Full variable domain (remainder filled in from reference TRBV28 and TRBJ2-7): DVKVTQSSRYLVKRTGEKVFLECVQDMDHENMFWYRQDPGLGLRLIYFSYDVKMKEKGDIPEGYSVSREKKERFSLILESASTNQTSMYLCASSFASEQYFGPGTRLTVT.

A few counts support this clone. The chain couples TRBV9 to TRBJ1-1; the D gene is possibly TRBD1 (5 bases). Germline CDR1 is SGDLS and CDR2 is YYNGEE. With 1 base removed from V and 3 bases from J, the gap between germline ends came to 7 bases. This CDR3 has 13 amino acids. The CDR3 DNA reads as TGTGCCAGCAGCGTACAGGGTGACACTGAAGCTTTCTTT. Translated, it gives CASSVQGDTEAFF.

V gene TRBV29-1 combines with J gene TRBJ2-1; 9 nucleotides match TRBD2. V trimming: 4 bases; J trimming: 8 bases; junction bases outside the gene matches: 9. Germline CDR1 SQVTM, CDR2 ANQGSEA. CDR3 length: 14 residues. The CDR3 DNA reads TGCAGCGTTGTCCCAGGACTAGCGATGTATGAGCAGTTCTTC. Translation gives CSVVPGLAMYEQFF.

The V and J genes are TRBV4-1 and TRBJ2-7; D could derive from TRBD1 or TRBD2 (5 bases each). This CDR3 has 17 amino acids. The V gene lost 3 bases and the J gene lost 2 bases, with 20 bases spanning the gap. The germline CDR1 and CDR2 sequences are MGHRA and YSYEKL. This CDR3 reads CASSQVGSPRGAYEQYF. CDR3 in DNA: TGCGCCAGCAGCCAGGTGGGATCCCCGCGAGGGGCCTACGAGCAGTACTTC.

This chain links TRBV19 with TRBJ2-7; D is undetermined. Germline-derived CDR1 and CDR2 are LNHDA and SQIVND (reference sequence). The ends were cut back, 3 bases at V and 0 bases at J, with 9 bases in the middle. The CDR3 runs 14 residues. CDR3 residues: CASSIYDSSYEQYF. CDR3 coding DNA: TGTGCCAGTAGTATTTACGACTCCTCCTACGAGCAGTACTTC.

The chain employs TRBV5-6 and TRBJ2-2; perhaps TRBD1 as D (5 bases). Germline loops: CDR1 SGHDT, CDR2 YYEEEE. The CDR3 has 16 amino acids. The V gene lost 6 bases and the J gene lost 5 bases, with 20 bases spanning the gap. CDR3 bases: TGTGCCAGCACCAGGCGGCTAGGGGCTAATACCGGGGAGCTGTTTTTT. This gives the protein CASTRRLGANTGELFF.

The chain carries TRBV6-1 and TRBJ2-7; D is perhaps TRBD1 (6 bases). V was clipped by 2 bases and J by 6 bases, with 8 bases between them. Per the germline V gene, CDR1 is MNHNS and CDR2 is SASEGT. This CDR3 spans 12 amino acids. The CDR3 loop is CASSEIGGEQYF. DNA of the CDR3: TGTGCCAGCAGTGAAATAGGGGGCGAGCAGTACTTC.

The genes are TRBV6-5 and TRBJ1-1; perhaps TRBD1 as D (6 bases). The CDR3 consists of 14 residues. Trimming shortened V by 1 base and J by 10 bases, and 16 bases separated the two germline ends. Germline V CDR1 and CDR2: MNHEY, SVGAGI. The CDR3 DNA reads TGTGCCAGCAGTTACTTCTTGGGGGGCGGTGGAGCTTTCTTT. Its translation: CASSYFLGGGGAFF.

Here the CDR3 DNA reads TGTGCCAGCAGTTTGGGGTTGGGAGAGACCCAGTACTTC. Translation gives CASSLGLGETQYF. The V call is TRBV27, the J call TRBJ2-5; D remains ambiguous. The CDR3 length is 13 residues. Trimming cost V 3 bases and J 4 bases, with 9 bases left between them. Germline V lookup: CDR1 MNHEY, CDR2 SMNVEV (reference sequence).

The chain joins TRBV9 to TRBJ1-3; no clear D. The germline CDR1 and CDR2 sequences are SGDLS and YYNGEE. CDR3 length: 15 amino acids. Between the trimmed V and J ends, which lost 0 bases and 1 base, there was a span of 8 bases. CDR3 sequence: CASSVEWGSGNTIYF. The CDR3 DNA is TGTGCCAGCAGCGTAGAGTGGGGATCTGGAAACACCATATATTTT. Full variable domain (remainder filled in from reference TRBV9 and TRBJ1-3): DSGVTQTPKHLITATGQRVTLRCSPRSGDLSVYWYQQSLDQGLQFLIQYYNGEERAKGNILERFSAQQFPDLHSELNLSSLELGDSALYFCASSVEWGSGNTIYFGEGSWLTVV.

J is TRBJ2-5 and V is TRBV7-8; TRBD2 might be the D (7 bases). Germline CDR1 reads SGHVS; CDR2 reads FQNEAQ. The germline V and J ends were trimmed by 3 bases and 4 bases, with 15 bases remaining between them. There are 15 residues in the CDR3. The CDR3 DNA sequence: TGTGCCAGCAGCTTGGCTAGCGGAGGGGGAGAGACCCAGTACTTC. This sequence encodes CASSLASGGGETQYF.

Written as DNA, the CDR3 is TGTGCCAGCAGCGGATACACCGGGACAGGGGCGAAAGATACGCAGTATTTT. Its translation is CASSGYTGTGAKDTQYF. This rearrangement joins TRBV5-6 to TRBJ2-3, with 10 bases identical to TRBD1. With V trimmed by 4 bases and J by 5 bases, 13 bases remained unmatched. The CDR3 extends over 17 amino acids. Per germline, CDR1 SGHDT and CDR2 YYEEEE.

V usage is TRBV5-1 and J usage is TRBJ2-1; no reliable D call. Trimming took 1 base from V and 0 from J, leaving 8 bases between them. Per the germline V gene, CDR1 is SGHRS and CDR2 is YFSETQ. CDR3 length: 15 residues. The CDR3 bases are TGCGCCAGCAGCTTGTTTCCCAACTCCTACAATGAGCAGTTCTTC. Its translation is CASSLFPNSYNEQFF.

CDR3 protein: CASKVGEGLRNNEQFF. The CDR3 coding sequence is TGCGCCAGCAAGGTCGGCGAGGGCCTGAGAAACAATGAGCAGTTCTTC. The chain couples TRBV5-1 to TRBJ2-1; the D gene is possibly TRBD2 (5 bases). The CDR3 has 16 residues. Germline V gives CDR1 SGHRS, CDR2 YFSETQ. V was trimmed by 6 bases and J by 5 bases, leaving 21 bases between them.

V usage is TRBV4-1 and J usage is TRBJ2-1; tentative D call: TRBD1 (5 bases). The V end lost 4 bases, the J end lost 4 bases, and 14 bases lay between the germline ends. This CDR3 contains 15 residues. Germline CDR1 reads MGHRA; CDR2 reads YSYEKL. The CDR3 nucleotides are TGCGCCAGCAGCCTGGCGGTGCAGGGTTACAATGAGCAGTTCTTC. This translates into CASSLAVQGYNEQFF.

The V and J genes are TRBV9 and TRBJ2-7; weak D call: TRBD2 (5 bases). The CDR3 sequence is 14 residues long. CDR1 is SGDLS, CDR2 YYNGEE, per germline. Trimming pared 1 base from V and 2 bases from J, leaving 10 bases between. The CDR3 region is CASSVFDGTYEQYF. Here the CDR3 DNA reads TGTGCCAGCAGCGTATTTGACGGGACCTACGAGCAGTACTTC. The full variable domain, rest sourced from reference TRBV9 and TRBJ2-7, is DSGVTQTPKHLITATGQRVTLRCSPRSGDLSVYWYQQSLDQGLQFLIQYYNGEERAKGNILERFSAQQFPDLHSELNLSSLELGDSALYFCASSVFDGTYEQYFGPGTRLTVT.

The chain joins TRBV28 to TRBJ2-7, with 13 bases that match TRBD2. V lost 3 bases and J lost 6; bases outside the gene matches: 11. Germline V gene lookup returns CDR1 MDHEN and CDR2 SYDVKM. The CDR3 covers 17 residues. CDR3 protein: CASSFPGTSGNPIEQYF. The CDR3 bases are TGTGCCAGCAGTTTCCCAGGGACTAGCGGGAACCCTATCGAGCAGTACTTC.

The gene calls are TRBV28 and TRBJ2-7, with a weak D call TRBD1 (6 bases). This CDR3 region has 14 residues. Deletions cut 6 bases from V and 3 bases from J, with 15 bases between. From germline, CDR1 is MDHEN and CDR2 SYDVKM. The CDR3: CASSPVAGDYEQYF. The CDR3 nucleotides are TGTGCCAGCAGCCCCGTTGCAGGGGACTACGAGCAGTACTTC.

J is TRBJ2-7 and V is TRBV15; possibly TRBD2 for D (5 bases). Germline CDR1 is LNHNV and CDR2 is YYDKDF (reference sequence). CDR3 size: 14 residues. The V gene lost 5 bases and the J gene lost 7 bases, with 18 bases spanning the gap. CDR3 bases: TGTGCCACCAGCCGGAGCCGGGATCTGGGGGAGCAGTACTTC. This sequence encodes CATSRSRDLGEQYF. The whole variable domain, remainder taken from reference TRBV15 and TRBJ2-7, is DAMVIQNPRYQVTQFGKPVTLSCSQTLNHNVMYWYQQKSSQAPKLLFHYYDKDFNNEADTPDNFQSRRPNTSFCFLDIRSPGLGDTAMYLCATSRSRDLGEQYFGPGTRLTVT.

The V gene is TRBV7-9, the J gene TRBJ2-5, with 7 bases that match TRBD2. Trimming took 8 bases from V and 4 from J; bases not matched to a gene: 10. Germline values: CDR1 SEHNR, CDR2 FQNEAQ (reference sequence). The CDR3 is 14 residues long. The CDR3 DNA sequence: TGTGCCAGCTCTCCGGGAGGCGGGTCAGAGACCCAGTACTTC. It specifies CASSPGGGSETQYF.